This paragraph reports one T cell receptor (beta chain). Its antigen is unidentified. The V gene lost 1 base and the J gene lost 11 bases, with 14 bases spanning the gap. This CDR3 is 13 amino acids long. The germline V gene has CDR1 SGHVS and CDR2 FQNEAQ. Assay: immunoSEQ multiplex PCR; the TCRdb copy retains only in-frame clones and omits some. This sample has approximately 350,000 clones, with roughly two thirds found just once. This sample was included in a study of cytotoxic CD8 clonotypes in ibrutinib-treated CLL. Study-level points and caveats: Samples from sustained-remission and progressing patients were taken at different times. Clonality increased with ibrutinib response but returned toward baseline at progression.

The genes are TRBV7-8 and TRBJ1-1; D remains unclear. Sequencing was performed on PBMCs, taken after 36 months of ibrutinib treatment. The clonotype comes from a human donor with chronic lymphocytic leukemia. The CDR3, as DNA: TGTGCCAGCAGCTTAGGTCGGGTGGGGTTGGCTTTCTTT. This codes for CASSLGRVGLAFF.